One sample yielded the 5 T cell receptor beta chains listed below, sequenced in a study of T cells in localized non-small cell lung cancer. TCRdb keeps only in-frame clones here, not all; method: immunoSEQ multiplex PCR. The sample holds around 92,000 clones; around 90% are singletons and the top ten take approximately 4%. Sample: PBMCs, taken before any cancer treatment. The receptors were sampled from a woman aged 35 to 70 with stage II squamous cell lung carcinoma.

This clone was found a few times. The chain uses TRBV6-6 and TRBJ1-2, with 11 bases aligning to TRBD1. CDR1 is MNHNY and CDR2 is SVGAGI in the germline V gene (reference sequence). J gave up 7 bases and V 6 bases, and 7 bases lay outside the gene matches. The CDR3 covers 14 residues. The CDR3 loop reads CASSSSGTGGGYTF. The CDR3 region has the DNA TGTGCCAGCAGCTCTTCCGGGACAGGGGGTGGCTACACCTTC.

The J gene is TRBJ2-2, the V gene TRBV28; tentative D call: TRBD1 (5 bases). In germline, CDR1 is MDHEN, CDR2 SYDVKM. The V gene lost 11 bases and the J gene lost 1 base, with 11 bases spanning the gap. The CDR3 is made up of 13 amino acids. CDR3 region: CAGLQGNTGELFF. The CDR3 coding sequence is TGTGCCGGGCTTCAGGGGAACACCGGGGAGCTGTTTTTT.

For this clone: The sample carries other DNA sequences with the same CDR3. The chain has TRBV6-1 and TRBJ2-5, with D perhaps given as TRBD1 or TRBD2 (6 bases each). Trimming shortened V by 4 bases and J by 5 bases, and 20 bases separated the two germline ends. CDR1 MNHNS and CDR2 SASEGT come from the germline V gene. The CDR3 consists of 16 residues. The CDR3 region is CASSGLTSGGQETQYF. The CDR3 nucleotides read TGTGCCAGCAGTGGCCTCACTAGTGGGGGGCAGGAGACCCAGTACTTC.

This chain joins TRBV30 and TRBJ1-1; TRBD1 matches 7 bases. The CDR3 consists of 13 residues. V was pared by 2 bases and J by 6 bases, with 6 bases of the junction left unmatched. Per the germline V gene, CDR1 is GTSNPN and CDR2 is SVGIG (reference sequence). Here the CDR3 reads CAWSTGAEAEAFF. The CDR3 bases are TGTGCCTGGAGTACAGGGGCTGAGGCTGAAGCTTTCTTT.

The V and J genes are TRBV5-1 and TRBJ1-1; D might be TRBD1 (6 bases). The germline CDR1 and CDR2 sequences are SGHRS and YFSETQ. Trimming shortened V by 4 bases and J by 6 bases, and 13 bases separated the two germline ends. The CDR3 sequence is 13 residues long. CDR3 nucleotides: TGCGCCAGCAGCCCACAGGGCAACGCTGAAGCTTTCTTT. This gives the protein CASSPQGNAEAFF.